The rows below give T cell receptor beta chains drawn from one sample of a study of T cells after yellow fever vaccination. One entry per CDR3 protein, called by TCRdb with MiXCR from the 5' RACE reads. The sample has about 500,000 distinct CDR3 sequences, approximately 16% seen once. The material sequenced was PBMCs, taken 5 to 6 days after the first yellow fever vaccination. The receptors stem from a young man who received the YFV17D yellow fever vaccine. The CDR3 runs from the conserved cysteine through the conserved F or W. Each record gives: J gene, V gene, clone size, D gene, CDR3 DNA, CDR3 protein. A D gene is named only where the DNA matches it firmly. Size is omitted from some rows. Given values are once, few, many or a class for expanded clones.

TRBJ2-5,TRBV2,few,TRBD2,TGTGCCAGCAGTGAAAACACTAGCGGTGGGGAGACCCAGTACTTC,CASSENTSGGETQYF
TRBJ1-2,TRBV7-9,few,-,TGTGCCAGCAGCCACGCTCGGACGAATCAGTACTATGGCTACACCTTC,CASSHARTNQYYGYTF
TRBJ2-2,TRBV18,few,-,TGTGCCAGCTCACCAATGGTTCAGGGCTCGAACACCGGGGAGCTGTTTTTT,CASSPMVQGSNTGELFF
TRBJ2-1,TRBV5-5,-,TRBD2,TGTGCCAGCAGCTTGGGCGGGGGGGCCCACTCCTACAATGAGCAGTTCTTC,CASSLGGGAHSYNEQFF
TRBJ1-2,TRBV6-5,-,-,TGTGCCAGCAGTTACGCCCGGGGAGGGGCTAACTATGGCTACACCTTC,CASSYARGGANYGYTF
TRBJ2-7,TRBV7-8,few,TRBD1,TGTGCCAGCAGGCGGCTACCGGGACAGGGGAGCTACGAGCAGTACTTC,CASRRLPGQGSYEQYF
TRBJ2-1,TRBV19,few,-,TGTGCCAGTCAACCGTGGGGCCAGGGAGACAATGAGCAGTTCTTC,CASQPWGQGDNEQFF
TRBJ2-2,TRBV28,few,-,TGTGCCAGCAGTGAAGTTTCGACCCGCACCGGGGAGCTGTTTTTT,CASSEVSTRTGELFF
TRBJ2-3,TRBV12-3/TRBV12-4,few,TRBD1,TGTGCCAGCATCCTGACAGGGGGCCGGGATACGCAGTATTTT,CASILTGGRDTQYF
TRBJ1-1,TRBV4-3,few,-,TGCGCCAGCAGCCAAGGGTTGGGGAACAGGGCTGGAGGTAAGAACACTGAAGCTTTCTTT,CASSQGLGNRAGGKNTEAFF
TRBJ1-1,TRBV5-1,many,TRBD1,TGCGCCAGCAGACAGGGACAGGGAATGAACACTGAAGCTTTCTTT,CASRQGQGMNTEAFF
TRBJ2-3,TRBV30,few,-,TGTGCCTGGAGCAGGGCAGATACGCAGTATTTT,CAWSRADTQYF
TRBJ2-1,TRBV6-1,few,TRBD2,TGTGCCAGCAGTGACTGGGACTACTACAATGAGCAGTTCTTC,CASSDWDYYNEQFF
TRBJ1-1,TRBV19,-,-,TGTGCCAGTAGTATCTGGGGGGACACTGAAGCTTTCTTT,CASSIWGDTEAFF
TRBJ2-7,TRBV7-3,-,-,TGTGCCAGCAGCCCTGGCGGGGCGATCTACGAGCAGTACTTC,CASSPGGAIYEQYF
TRBJ2-2,TRBV20-1,many,-,TGCAGTGCTATAGGGACCTCGAACACCGGGGAGCTGTTTTTT,CSAIGTSNTGELFF
TRBJ2-5,TRBV6-2/TRBV6-3,few,TRBD1,TGTGCCAGCAGGCCCCCAGGGGGCAGGGAGACCCAGTACTTC,CASRPPGGRETQYF
TRBJ2-5,TRBV18,few,-,TGTGCCAGCCGGGCCTTACAAGAGACCCAGTACTTC,CASRALQETQYF
TRBJ1-5,TRBV4-2,few,-,TGTGCCAGCAGCCCAGCACAGAGTGGCAATCAGCCCCAGCATTTT,CASSPAQSGNQPQHF
TRBJ2-2,TRBV27,few,TRBD1,TGTGCCAGCAGTTTATCTCGAGACAGGGGGCCAGGTAGTGGCGGGGAGCTGTTTTTT,CASSLSRDRGPGSGGELFF
TRBJ1-1,TRBV12-3/TRBV12-4,few,-,TGTGCCAGCAGTTTTATTGACGTCACTGAAGCTTTCTTT,CASSFIDVTEAFF
TRBJ2-2,TRBV7-9,-,TRBD2,TGTGCCAGCAGCCGGACTAGCGGGGTCGCCGGGGAGCTGTTTTTT,CASSRTSGVAGELFF
TRBJ1-2,TRBV2,few,-,TGTGCCAGCAGTGGGAGAGACTATGGCTACACCTTC,CASSGRDYGYTF
TRBJ2-3,TRBV5-1,few,-,TGCGCCAGCAGCCCTGGAAGCCACAAGGATACGCAGTATTTT,CASSPGSHKDTQYF
TRBJ1-2,TRBV20-1,-,-,TGCAGTGCTGCCTCGTATTGGGAAGAATCTAACTATGGCTACACCTTC,CSAASYWEESNYGYTF
TRBJ2-7,TRBV12-3/TRBV12-4,-,-,TGTGCCAGCACCATACGGTCGGGCAGTTCCTACGAGCAGTACTTC,CASTIRSGSSYEQYF
TRBJ1-1,TRBV7-2,few,-,TGTGCCAGCAGCGAACAGGGTCGGAGGGACACTGAAGCTTTCTTT,CASSEQGRRDTEAFF
TRBJ2-7,TRBV7-2,few,TRBD2,TGTGCCAGCAGCCGTGCGGGGGGGGGAATCTACGAGCAGTACTTC,CASSRAGGGIYEQYF
TRBJ2-1,TRBV24-1,-,-,TGTGCCACCAGTGATTTGCGGATTCTAAAGTGGTACAATGAGCAGTTCTTC,CATSDLRILKWYNEQFF
TRBJ1-2,TRBV29-1,few,-,TGCAGCGTTGTGGGACTGTATGGCTACACCTTC,CSVVGLYGYTF
TRBJ2-2,TRBV12-3/TRBV12-4,many,-,TGTGCCAGCAGTTTAGCGGGCAGGGCCACCGGGGAGCTGTTTTTT,CASSLAGRATGELFF
TRBJ1-1,TRBV10-3,few,-,TGTGCCCTCAGTTTGACCGCGGCAACTAGGGCTAGGGACACTGAAGCTTTCTTT,CALSLTAATRARDTEAFF
TRBJ1-2,TRBV7-2,-,-,TGTGCCAGCAGCTTCTCGGGGGGGGCGAGTTATGGCTACACCTTC,CASSFSGGASYGYTF
TRBJ1-1,TRBV4-1,few,TRBD1,TGCGCCAGCAGCCAATTGACAGGGGGCCGATTTTTGAGCAACACTGAAGCTTTCTTT,CASSQLTGGRFLSNTEAFF
TRBJ2-7,TRBV19,-,TRBD1,TGTGCCAGTAGTATTAAGGGACAGGCGTCCTACGAGCAGTACTTC,CASSIKGQASYEQYF
TRBJ2-5,TRBV5-4,-,TRBD2,TGTGCCAGCAGCCCTGGGACTAGCAGGGCGATAAAAGAGACCCAGTACTTC,CASSPGTSRAIKETQYF
TRBJ2-5,TRBV29-1,-,TRBD2,TGCAGCACCCCTAGCGGGGGGCTCCAAGAGACCCAGTACTTC,CSTPSGGLQETQYF
TRBJ2-7,TRBV6-5,few,TRBD2,TGTGCCAGCAGTTACACCGGGGGGAGCTCCTACGAGCAGTACTTC,CASSYTGGSSYEQYF
TRBJ2-1,TRBV9,few,-,TGTGCCAGCAGCGCCGGAGCACCGAGCTCCTACAATGAGCAGTTCTTC,CASSAGAPSSYNEQFF
TRBJ2-7,TRBV5-5,-,-,TGTGCCAGCAGCTTCTTTCCAGGGGAAGGCTACGAGCAGTACTTC,CASSFFPGEGYEQYF
TRBJ1-2,TRBV7-9,-,-,TGTGCCAGCACCATGGGCAGGGAGTATGGCTACACCTTC,CASTMGREYGYTF
TRBJ1-6,TRBV6-4,many,-,TGTGCCAGCAGTGACAACGGGTATAATTCACCCCTCCACTTT,CASSDNGYNSPLHF
TRBJ2-5,TRBV7-9,-,-,TGTGCCAGCAGCTTATTGCCGGCCCCCCGGGAGACCCAGTACTTC,CASSLLPAPRETQYF
TRBJ2-1,TRBV5-5,few,-,TGTGCCAGCAGCTTGGTGGGCCCTCGGGAGCAGTTCTTC,CASSLVGPREQFF
TRBJ1-2,TRBV29-1,-,-,TGCAGCGTTGAAACGGGTTTGGCAGGGGAAGGCTACACCTTC,CSVETGLAGEGYTF
TRBJ2-3,TRBV23-1,few,TRBD1,TGCGCCAGCAGTCAATCGTCCCCCGGCCAGGGGGCAACAGATACGCAGTATTTT,CASSQSSPGQGATDTQYF
TRBJ2-5,TRBV7-9,few,-,TGTGCCAGCAGCTTAGTAACGGGCCAAGAGACCCAGTACTTC,CASSLVTGQETQYF
TRBJ1-1,TRBV7-8,few,-,TGTGCCAGCAGCTTAGCGAACGGGGCAGGGGAGGGCACTGAAGCTTTCTTT,CASSLANGAGEGTEAFF
TRBJ2-7,TRBV7-8,-,TRBD2,TGTGCCAGCAGCGGTACCGGGGGGGGGATCGAGCAGTACTTC,CASSGTGGGIEQYF
TRBJ2-2,TRBV7-3,few,-,TGTGCCAGCAGCTCCAGGGGTGGCGGGGAGCTGTTTTTT,CASSSRGGGELFF
TRBJ1-2,TRBV14,-,-,TGTGCCAGCAGCCAAGCCCAACGGGCCGAACTTGGCTACACCTTC,CASSQAQRAELGYTF